This is a list of T cell receptor beta chains from one sample in a study of lymphopenia after photon versus proton radiotherapy. Repertoires were generated with immunoSEQ multiplex PCR, while TCRdb's copy carries only in-frame clones and drops some. The sample has roughly 58,000 clones; around 87% are singletons. The source material was peripheral blood, sampled from a patient treated with proton-based radiotherapy. These receptors were obtained from a man aged 80 or over with esophageal cancer. Each CDR3 is given with its conserved first and last residue. D genes are given only for firm matches. Size values are once, few and many counts, or a class for expanded clones, and some rows have none.

v_gene	j_gene	abundance	d_gene	CDR3aa	CDR3nt
TRBV2	TRBJ2-5	.	TRBD2	CASRSSGNQETQYF	TGTGCCAGCCGTTCCAGCGGGAATCAAGAGACCCAGTACTTC
TRBV10-3	TRBJ2-7	.	.	CAIRDPGAGIQYF	TGTGCCATCAGGGACCCCGGGGCGGGGATTCAGTACTTC
TRBV7-3	TRBJ1-2	few	TRBD1	CASSLTSDRGNLAF	TGTGCCAGCAGCTTAACCAGTGACAGGGGCAACCTAGCCTTC
TRBV5-1	TRBJ2-3	.	TRBD2	CASSYLAGGADTQYF	TGCGCCAGCAGCTATCTAGCGGGAGGGGCAGATACGCAGTATTTT
TRBV5-1	TRBJ1-2	.	TRBD1	CASSRDRPDYGYTF	TGCGCCAGCAGCAGGGACAGGCCTGACTATGGCTACACCTTC
TRBV2	TRBJ1-5	.	.	CATHPGRYSNQPQHF	TGTGCCACTCATCCAGGACGCTATAGCAATCAGCCCCAGCATTTT
TRBV5-4	TRBJ1-6	.	.	CASSPGGVVNSPLHF	TGTGCCAGCAGCCCGGGGGGGGTCGTTAATTCACCCCTCCACTTT
TRBV7-2	TRBJ1-2	.	.	CASSLKGPLNYGYTF	TGTGCCAGCAGCTTAAAGGGGCCCTTAAACTATGGCTACACCTTC
TRBV7-9	TRBJ1-3	.	.	CASSLTTGRVSGNTIYF	TGTGCCAGCAGCTTGACGACTGGACGGGTCTCTGGAAACACCATATATTTT
TRBV9	TRBJ2-1	.	TRBD2	CASSARTSYNEQFF	TGTGCCAGCAGCGCCCGGACTAGCTACAATGAGCAGTTCTTC
TRBV6-1	TRBJ1-5	.	.	CASSVLTGPQPQHF	TGTGCCAGCAGTGTTTTAACCGGACCTCAGCCCCAGCATTTT
TRBV7-6	TRBJ2-5	.	.	CASSSAQVAQYF	TGTGCCAGCAGCTCCGCTCAAGTGGCCCAGTACTTC
TRBV5-4	TRBJ1-6	once	TRBD1	CASSSDREYSYSPLHF	TGTGCCAGCAGCTCCGACAGGGAATATAGTTATTCACCCCTCCACTTT
TRBV6-1	TRBJ2-5	.	TRBD1	CASTRDRGRGETQYF	TGTGCCAGCACCAGGGACAGGGGGCGCGGGGAGACCCAGTACTTC
TRBV7-2	TRBJ1-6	.	.	CASSLGRVENSPLHF	TGTGCCAGCAGCTTGGGCAGGGTAGAGAATTCACCCCTCCACTTT
TRBV19	TRBJ2-7	.	.	CASSWLHVPERSYEQYF	TGTGCCAGTAGTTGGTTGCATGTTCCCGAGAGGTCCTACGAGCAGTACTTC
TRBV5-4	TRBJ2-3	.	.	CASSLDTDTQYF	TGTGCCAGCAGCTTGGACACAGATACGCAGTATTTT
TRBV29-1	TRBJ2-7	.	.	CSAGWDEQYF	TGCAGCGCAGGCTGGGACGAGCAGTACTTC
TRBV4-3	TRBJ2-5	once	.	CASSQGSDARQETQYF	TGCGCCAGCAGCCAAGGAAGTGACGCGAGACAAGAGACCCAGTACTTC
TRBV9	TRBJ2-2	.	.	CASSVGVGTTTGELFF	TGTGCCAGCAGCGTAGGCGTAGGGACCACCACCGGGGAGCTGTTTTTT
TRBV7-2	TRBJ2-1	.	TRBD2	CASSSDSGGAVNEQFF	TGTGCCAGCAGCTCCGATAGCGGGGGGGCAGTCAATGAGCAGTTCTTC
TRBV19	TRBJ2-3	.	TRBD2	CASGGDGYTDTQYF	TGTGCCAGTGGGGGGGACGGATACACAGATACGCAGTATTTT
TRBV5-1	TRBJ2-1	.	.	CASSLDQIQFF	TGCGCCAGCAGCTTGGACCAAATCCAGTTCTTC
TRBV7-9	TRBJ1-6	.	.	CASSSLKGESSYNSPLHF	TGTGCCAGCAGCTCCCTCAAAGGGGAAAGCTCCTATAATTCACCCCTCCACTTT
TRBV18	TRBJ1-1	.	.	CASSQNPQGNTEAFF	TGTGCCAGCTCGCAAAACCCGCAGGGGAACACTGAAGCTTTCTTT
TRBV27	TRBJ2-1	.	.	CASGSEGSYNEQFF	TGTGCCAGCGGGAGTGAGGGATCCTACAATGAGCAGTTCTTC
TRBV5-1	TRBJ2-3	.	TRBD1	CASSLRDRGFTDTQYF	TGCGCCAGCAGCCTCCGGGACAGGGGGTTCACAGATACGCAGTATTTT
TRBV7-3	TRBJ2-7	.	.	CASSLIRVNYEQYF	TGTGCCAGCAGCTTAATCAGGGTCAACTACGAGCAGTACTTC
TRBV29-1	TRBJ2-7	.	.	CSVDKTNEQYF	TGCAGCGTGGACAAAACGAACGAGCAGTACTTC
TRBV30	TRBJ1-6	.	.	CAWSVPNSPLHF	TGTGCCTGGAGTGTCCCAAATTCACCCCTCCACTTT
TRBV7-7	TRBJ1-1	.	.	CASSPLITTEAFF	TGTGCTAGCAGCCCTCTAATTACAACTGAAGCTTTCTTT
TRBV7-8	TRBJ2-3	.	.	CASTPNRRSWQYF	TGTGCCAGCACCCCAAACAGACGAAGTTGGCAGTATTTT
TRBV19	TRBJ1-3	.	.	CASSISPEPGNTIYF	TGTGCCAGTAGCATAAGCCCGGAGCCTGGAAACACCATATATTTT
TRBV11-3	TRBJ2-1	.	TRBD2	CASSSSGGSNEQFF	TGTGCCAGCAGCTCCTCGGGGGGGTCCAATGAGCAGTTCTTC
TRBV27	TRBJ2-3	.	TRBD2	CASSLRLAGDTQYF	TGTGCCAGCAGTTTAAGACTAGCGGGGGATACGCAGTATTTT
TRBV7-2	TRBJ1-2	.	.	CASSLMGLNGYTF	TGTGCCAGCAGCTTAATGGGGTTAAATGGCTACACCTTC
TRBV9	TRBJ2-3	few	.	CASSVAPSNTQYF	TGTGCCAGCAGCGTAGCGCCGTCCAATACGCAGTATTTT
TRBV11-2	TRBJ2-4	.	TRBD2	CASSSEGLARGKNIQYF	TGTGCCAGCAGCTCAGAGGGACTAGCCCGAGGCAAAAACATTCAGTACTTC
TRBV6-5	TRBJ1-1	.	.	CASSYSSGGHTEAFF	TGTGCCAGCAGTTACTCATCGGGTGGGCACACTGAAGCTTTCTTT
TRBV19	TRBJ1-5	once	.	CASSMAPQSQPQHF	TGTGCCAGTAGTATGGCACCGCAATCTCAGCCCCAGCATTTT
TRBV7-7	TRBJ2-5	.	.	CASSPGETQYF	TGTGCCAGCAGCCCAGGGGAGACCCAGTACTTC
TRBV5-4	TRBJ1-6	.	TRBD1	CASSFIDRGLGNSPLHF	TGTGCCAGCAGCTTCATAGACAGGGGATTAGGTAATTCACCCCTCCACTTT
TRBV7-9	TRBJ1-4	.	.	CASSPTRDEEKLFF	TGTGCCAGCAGCCCTACCCGGGATGAAGAAAAACTGTTTTTT